Below, 24 T cell receptor beta chains from the same sample are listed, as sequenced in a study of cytomegalovirus exposure and HLA in healthy donors. The PCR ran on 60 Vbeta and 13 Jbeta primers. Clones were read by immunoSEQ multiplex PCR, and TCRdb kept only the in-frame ones, dropping some. The sample holds about 210,000 clones, 86% seen once. The source material was PBMCs. These receptors were taken from a woman in her 30s in good health and CMV-seronegative.

The rearrangement joins TRBV16 to TRBJ2-1; weak D call: TRBD2 (6 bases). In germline, CDR1 is KGHSY, CDR2 FQNENV. CDR3 length: 14 residues. Deletions cut 2 bases from V and 10 bases from J, with 15 bases between. The CDR3: CASSQGSGDQEQFF. The CDR3 coding sequence is TGTGCCAGCAGCCAAGGGTCGGGAGATCAAGAGCAGTTCTTC.

The chain combines TRBV9 with TRBJ2-1, with 8 positions matching TRBD2. Germline V gives CDR1 SGDLS, CDR2 YYNGEE. The CDR3 extends over 14 amino acids. Germline trimming cut 4 bases from V and 15 bases from J; bases unmatched to any gene: 15. For the CDR3, the DNA is TGTGCCAGCAGCCCCGGCCCCGGGGGGGATAATTGGTTCTTC. Translating gives CASSPGPGGDNWFF.

The chain links TRBV6-4 to TRBJ1-2; 9 nucleotides align to TRBD1. Trimming removed 5 bases from V and 7 bases from J; junction bases left unmatched: 5. Per the germline V gene, CDR1 is MRHNA and CDR2 is SNTAGT. This CDR3 has 13 residues. CDR3 residues: CASSPGQGVGYTF. The CDR3 nucleotides are TGTGCCAGCAGTCCGGGACAGGGCGTTGGCTACACCTTC.

The V gene is TRBV6-6, the J gene TRBJ2-7; no clear D gene. Germline CDR1 reads MNHNY; CDR2 reads SVGAGI (reference sequence). The V end was cut by 2 bases, the J end by 7 bases, with 15 bases between. CDR3 size: 14 residues. CDR3 sequence (DNA): TGTGCCAGCAGTTACCCATCTGAGCGATCTGAGCAGTACTTC. Translation: CASSYPSERSEQYF.

The CDR3 spells CASSLDSSEAFF. The CDR3 DNA follows: TGTGCCAGCAGCCTGGACAGCTCTGAAGCTTTCTTT. V is TRBV7-9 and J is TRBJ1-1, with D maybe TRBD1 (6 bases). Germline loops: CDR1 SEHNR, CDR2 FQNEAQ (reference sequence). V gave up 5 bases and J gave up 6 bases, with 10 bases separating them. CDR3 length: 12 amino acids.

The chain recombines TRBV11-2 with TRBJ2-5, with D possibly TRBD2 on 6 matching bases. CDR1 SGHAT and CDR2 FQNNGV come from the germline V gene. This CDR3 region has 14 residues. V dropped 6 bases and J dropped 2 bases, with 13 bases sitting between them. The DNA for the CDR3 is TGTGCCAGCAGTCTTAGAGCGGGTCAAGAGACCCAGTACTTC. It specifies CASSLRAGQETQYF. Filled out from reference TRBV11-2 and TRBJ2-5, the complete variable domain reads EAGVAQSPRYKIIEKRQSVAFWCNPISGHATLYWYQQILGQGPKLLIQFQNNGVVDDSQLPKDRFSAERLKGVDSTLKIQPAKLEDSAVYLCASSLRAGQETQYFGPGTRLLVL.

The rearrangement uses TRBV5-1 and TRBJ1-6, with TRBD1 matching over 7 bases. V trimming: 4 bases; J trimming: 7 bases; junction bases outside the gene matches: 8. The CDR3 is 15 residues long. The germline V gene encodes CDR1 SGHRS and CDR2 YFSETQ. DNA of the CDR3: TGCGCCAGCAGCCCGGGCGGGACAGAAAATTCACCCCTCCACTTT. Translated: CASSPGGTENSPLHF.

V and J are TRBV2 and TRBJ2-7; possibly TRBD2 for D (6 bases). Germline CDR1 and CDR2: SNHLY and FYNNEI. The CDR3 is 15 amino acids. V was clipped by 6 bases and J by 2 bases, with 17 bases between them. The CDR3 region has the DNA TGTGCCAGCAGGGGGGGATCACCTCTCCCCTACGAGCAGTACTTC. Its protein product is CASRGGSPLPYEQYF.

The chain joins TRBV10-2 to TRBJ2-1, with D possibly being TRBD1 (5 bases). The CDR3 is 15 amino acids. Trimming took 2 bases from V and 4 from J, leaving 12 bases between them. CDR1 and CDR2 from the germline V gene are WSHSY and SAAADI. The CDR3 DNA reads as TGCGCCAGCAGTGAGGACCAGGGCCCTTACAATGAGCAGTTCTTC. Its translation is CASSEDQGPYNEQFF.

The J gene is TRBJ2-7, the V gene TRBV5-1, with TRBD2 matching over 9 bases. V was pared by 4 bases and J by 3 bases, with 5 bases of the junction left unmatched. The CDR3 sequence is 14 residues long. CDR1 and CDR2 (germline): SGHRS, YFSETQ. CDR3 protein: CASSLTSGNYEQYF. In DNA, the CDR3 is TGCGCCAGCAGCCTGACTAGCGGAAACTACGAGCAGTACTTC.

The chain couples TRBV27 to TRBJ2-2; D may be TRBD1 (6 bases). The germline V gene has CDR1 MNHEY and CDR2 SMNVEV (reference sequence). The CDR3 runs 14 residues. The V end lost 6 bases, the J end lost 1 base, and 9 bases lay between the germline ends. This CDR3 is CASSDRLNTGELFF. CDR3 DNA: TGTGCCAGCAGCGACAGGTTGAACACCGGGGAGCTGTTTTTT.

The chain recombines TRBV6-5 with TRBJ2-7, with a possible D match to TRBD2 (6 bases). This CDR3 comprises 13 residues. The germline V gene has CDR1 MNHEY and CDR2 SVGAGI. The ends were cut back, 9 bases at V and 7 bases at J, with 19 bases in the middle. The CDR3, as DNA: TGTGCCAGTGGGGCAGGGCGGGATCGGGAGCAGTACTTC. Protein: CASGAGRDREQYF.

The genes are TRBV5-4 and TRBJ2-5; the match to TRBD1 covers 9 bases. Unmatched junction bases numbered 17, after V lost 4 bases and J lost 7 bases. CDR1 SGHNT and CDR2 YYREEE come from the germline V gene (reference sequence). This CDR3 spans 17 amino acids. The CDR3 coding sequence is TGTGCCAGCAGCCCTCCTGGGACAGGGATGAAGGAAGGGACCCAGTACTTC. It codes for CASSPPGTGMKEGTQYF.

The CDR3 DNA is TGTGCCAGTAGTACTAGGACTGAAGCTTTCTTT. Translating it yields CASSTRTEAFF. The chain employs TRBV19 and TRBJ1-1; D remains ambiguous. Germline CDR1 reads LNHDA; CDR2 reads SQIVND (reference sequence). This CDR3 has 11 amino acids. Trimming took off 4 bases at V and 5 bases at J, with 5 bases between the two ends.

V gene TRBV2 combines with J gene TRBJ1-6; no reliable D call. This CDR3 is built from 14 residues. V was cut by 2 bases and J by 7 bases, with 9 bases left in between. Per the germline V gene, CDR1 is SNHLY and CDR2 is FYNNEI. CDR3 coding DNA: TGTGCCAGCAGTGAATATGGAGGAAATTCACCCCTCCACTTT. The encoded protein is CASSEYGGNSPLHF.

This clone is a singleton in its sample. The rearrangement joins TRBV6-1 to TRBJ2-7; no definite D call. Germline V gene lookup returns CDR1 MNHNS and CDR2 SASEGT. V lost 5 bases to trimming and J lost 2 bases, with 13 bases between them. This CDR3 has 14 residues. The CDR3 DNA sequence: TGTGCCAGCAGTCCCCGAACTGGTCCCTACGAGCAGTACTTC. Translation: CASSPRTGPYEQYF.

The V call is TRBV27, the J call TRBJ2-2; D possibly corresponds to TRBD2 (5 bases). With 8 bases removed from V and 1 base from J, the gap between germline ends came to 8 bases. The CDR3 has 13 amino acids. Per the germline V gene, CDR1 is MNHEY and CDR2 is SMNVEV (reference sequence). DNA of the CDR3: TGTGCCAGCGCCGGGGTGAACACCGGGGAGCTGTTTTTT. It encodes CASAGVNTGELFF.

The CDR3 coding sequence is TGTGCCAGTAGTTTACGACAGGGGGATACCGGGGAGCTGTTTTTT. Translating it yields CASSLRQGDTGELFF. The chain couples TRBV19 to TRBJ2-2, with 9 bases aligning to TRBD1. J lost 5 bases, V lost 5 bases, and 6 bases had no gene match. Germline assignment: CDR1 LNHDA and CDR2 SQIVND (reference sequence). The CDR3 consists of 15 residues. The variable domain in full, with the rest retrieved from reference TRBV19 and TRBJ2-2, is DGGITQSPKYLFRKEGQNVTLSCEQNLNHDAMYWYRQDPGQGLRLIYYSQIVNDFQKGDIAEGYSVSREKKESFPLTVTSAQKNPTAFYLCASSLRQGDTGELFFGEGSRLTVL.

This sequence joins TRBV10-1 and TRBJ2-5; 13 bases fit TRBD2. With V trimmed by 3 bases and J by 5 bases, 12 bases remained unmatched. Germline CDR1 is WNHNN and CDR2 is SYGVQD (reference sequence). The CDR3 totals 18 residues. CDR3 region: CASSDCGLAGAGGETQYF. The CDR3 coding sequence is TGCGCCAGCAGTGACTGTGGACTAGCGGGAGCGGGGGGTGAGACCCAGTACTTC.

J is TRBJ1-5 and V is TRBV19; D is possibly TRBD1 (6 bases). The germline V and J ends were trimmed by 3 bases and 7 bases, with 13 bases remaining between them. CDR3 length: 14 amino acids. Germline lookup yields CDR1 LNHDA and CDR2 SQIVND (reference sequence). This CDR3 is CASSMGGRGQPQHF. The CDR3 nucleotides are TGTGCCAGTAGTATGGGAGGGAGGGGGCAGCCCCAGCATTTT. Variable domain in full (rest from reference TRBV19 and TRBJ1-5): DGGITQSPKYLFRKEGQNVTLSCEQNLNHDAMYWYRQDPGQGLRLIYYSQIVNDFQKGDIAEGYSVSREKKESFPLTVTSAQKNPTAFYLCASSMGGRGQPQHFGDGTRLSIL.

The chain combines TRBV27 with TRBJ1-1; maybe TRBD1 (5 bases). The V and J ends lost 5 bases and 11 bases respectively, with 18 bases between them. CDR1 and CDR2 (germline): MNHEY, SMNVEV (reference sequence). The CDR3 sequence is 13 residues long. The CDR3 protein is CASSNRPGGSAFF. The CDR3, as DNA: TGTGCCAGCAGTAATCGACCCGGGGGGTCGGCTTTCTTT.

This sequence joins TRBV28 and TRBJ2-4; 9 nucleotides line up with TRBD2. Germline assignment: CDR1 MDHEN and CDR2 SYDVKM. V lost 4 bases, J lost 1 base, and 11 bases stayed unmatched. CDR3 length: 18 amino acids. CDR3 coding DNA: TGTGCCAGCAGTTCCCCCGGGCTGGCGGGAGGGGCCAAAAACATTCAGTACTTC. Protein: CASSSPGLAGGAKNIQYF.

This chain uses TRBV10-1 with TRBJ2-2; D gene uncertain. CDR3 size: 12 residues. Trimming pared 4 bases from V and 7 bases from J, leaving 7 bases between. Germline V gene data show CDR1 as WNHNN and CDR2 as SYGVQD (reference sequence). The CDR3 DNA follows: TGCGCCAGCAGTGGTCTGAGCGGGGAGCTGTTTTTT. Its protein is CASSGLSGELFF.

J is TRBJ2-3 and V is TRBV12-1; the D segment call TRBD2 is taken from the table without a DNA check. TRBV12-1 is a recognized pseudogene. This CDR3 is 19 amino acids long. Written as DNA, the CDR3 is TGTGCCAGCAGCCCCCTGCTGTGCGGGAGGCCCCCTAGCACAGATACGCAGTATTTT. Translating it yields CASSPLLCGRPPSTDTQYF.